This T cell receptor (beta chain) was identified during a study of blood T cell repertoires in COVID-19. Whole-study context: Sample material is recorded as cDNA or gDNA derived from T cells, B-cell-depleted T cells, or PBMCs.

The V gene lost 4 bases and the J gene lost 5 bases, with 14 bases spanning the gap. Per germline, CDR1 SQVTM and CDR2 ANQGSEA. This CDR3 spans 13 amino acids. Per the authors' pipeline: Amplifying reference gene primers gave estimates of nucleated cell counts. The assay was immunoSEQ multiplex PCR, and TCRdb's table has in-frame clones only and misses some. The DNA was the basis for D and trimming; V, J and clone size are from that table. The sample carries 100,000 or so clones, around nine tenths recorded once. This sequence joins TRBV29-1 and TRBJ1-2; D is perhaps TRBD1 (5 bases). This TCR came from a human donor with acute or convalescent COVID-19. The donor label of this sample is uncertain. Sequencing was performed on peripheral blood. The CDR3 reads CSVAQGSGYGYTF. The CDR3 coding sequence is TGCAGCGTTGCTCAGGGTTCGGGTTATGGCTACACCTTC.